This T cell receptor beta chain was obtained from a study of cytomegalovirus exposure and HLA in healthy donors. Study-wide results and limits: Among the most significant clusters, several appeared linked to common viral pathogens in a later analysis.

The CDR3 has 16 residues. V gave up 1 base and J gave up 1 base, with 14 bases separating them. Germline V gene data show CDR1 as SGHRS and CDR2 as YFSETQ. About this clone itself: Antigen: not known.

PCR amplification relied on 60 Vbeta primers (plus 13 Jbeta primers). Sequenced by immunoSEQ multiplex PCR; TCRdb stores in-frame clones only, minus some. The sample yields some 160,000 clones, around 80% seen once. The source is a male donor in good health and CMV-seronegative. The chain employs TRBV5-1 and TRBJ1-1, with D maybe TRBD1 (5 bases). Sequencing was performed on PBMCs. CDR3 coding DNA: TGCGCCAGCAGCTTGAGGCCAGGGTATTCGAACACTGAAGCTTTCTTT. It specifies CASSLRPGYSNTEAFF. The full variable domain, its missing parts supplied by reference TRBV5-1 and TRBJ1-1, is KAGVTQTPRYLIKTRGQQVTLSCSPISGHRSVSWYQQTPGQGLQFLFEYFSETQRNKGNFPGRFSGRQFSNSRSEMNVSTLELGDSALYLCASSLRPGYSNTEAFFGQGTRLTVV.